This T cell receptor (beta chain) was captured by sequencing in a study of CD8+ T cells in alopecia areata. Across the whole study: Spontaneously alopecic C3H/HeJ graft donors, about 6-13 months old, gave skin to roughly 7-10-week-old female C3H/HeJ mice.

Cell sorting was performed on pooled cutaneous lymph node cells with CD4, CD8alpha, NKG2D, NKG2ACE and other markers. The V segment lost 1 base and the J segment 1 base; nucleotides outside the gene matches: 4. Germline values: CDR1 FNHDT, CDR2 SITEND (reference sequence). The CDR3 runs to 17 residues. This clone was observed a handful of times. No antigen is known for it. Germline and genes: mouse. The missing CDR3 end, 4 residues past where the read stops, is filled in from the germline J gene. Study-level findings and limits: Sequences from scalp samples also cover resident alphabeta T cells of normal skin. Researchers report lesional scalp, most notably alopecia totalis/universalis, outstripped normal scalp in clonality.

The sequencing template was cDNA reverse transcribed from extracted RNA. The repertoire was sequenced with immunoSEQ multiplex PCR; TCRdb's copy has only in-frame clones and lacks some. Observed in the sample are about 270,000 clones, none of them singletons. The chain employs TRBV19 and TRBJ2-1; 11 bases match TRBD2. This receptor was identified in a C3H/HeJ mouse with alopecia areata. The strain is characterized by the MHC haplotype H2-k. Sequencing was carried out using CD4+ T cells sorted from a lymph node. The CDR3 spells CASSIQRLGGNYAEQFF. CDR3 DNA, as far as it was read: TGTGCCAGCAGTATACAAAGACTGGGGGGGAACTATGCT.